The 7 T cell receptor beta chains below were found in one sample sequenced in a study of human T cells and chemical hapten exposure. Specified time point: pre-sensitization, week 0. Treatment specified: therapeutic diphenylcyclopropenone sensitization with weekly scalp DPC. Each CDR3 protein gets one entry after TCRdb re-called the RACE reads with MiXCR. The sample holds tens of thousands of distinct CDR3 sequences, 6.7% seen once. The sequencing here drew on whole blood, taken in connection with sensitization to the hapten diphenylcyclopropenone (DPC). Every receptor here comes from a woman aged 30 to 39 with alopecia areata. Some clones in this sample may be carry-over from other donors' samples.

This clonotype appeared many times. The CDR3 DNA reads TGTGCCAGCAGTGAAGGGACCCATATCAACGTCCTGACTTTC. Protein: CASSEGTHINVLTF. The V call is TRBV2, the J call TRBJ2-6; D is unclear. Germline V gene sequence: CDR1 SNHLY, CDR2 FYNNEI. The CDR3 totals 14 residues. V gave up 1 base and J gave up 9 bases, with 10 bases separating them.

This clonotype was seen repeatedly, ten times or more. The chain recombines TRBV29-1 with TRBJ2-3; the match to TRBD1 covers 10 bases. The V gene's germline CDR1 is SQVTM and CDR2 ANQGSEA. The CDR3 covers 14 residues. V shed 6 bases and J 6 bases; nucleotides not matched to a gene: 9. The CDR3 region is CSVGTGVGGDTQYF. The CDR3, as DNA: TGCAGCGTCGGGACAGGGGTAGGAGGGGATACGCAGTATTTT.

The sample holds many counts of this clonotype. This chain joins TRBV4-1 and TRBJ2-5; D is perhaps TRBD2 (5 bases). Trimming took 4 bases from V and 2 from J, leaving 11 bases between them. The CDR3 runs 14 residues. Germline V gene data show CDR1 as MGHRA and CDR2 as YSYEKL. The CDR3 loop reads CASSPPGVQETQYF. As DNA, the CDR3 is TGCGCCAGCAGCCCCCCCGGGGTGCAAGAGACCCAGTACTTC.

This clonotype occurred a few times. The chain recombines TRBV12-3 or TRBV12-4 with TRBJ1-2, with D hard to call. This CDR3 has 13 residues. V was shortened by 4 bases and J by 4 bases, with 10 bases between the two germline ends. The DNA for the CDR3 is TGTGCCAGCAGTTACATCGGAATCTATGGCTACACCTTC. This encodes CASSYIGIYGYTF.

This clonotype came up many times. This sequence joins TRBV29-1 and TRBJ1-4; 7 nucleotides align to TRBD1. Germline V gene data show CDR1 as SQVTM and CDR2 as ANQGSEA. The trim removed 7 bases at V and 5 bases at J, leaving 4 bases unmatched. CDR3 size: 12 residues. The CDR3 spells CSGGRGNEKLFF. CDR3 bases: TGCAGCGGTGGCAGGGGGAATGAAAAACTGTTTTTT.

The chain recombines TRBV6-1 with TRBJ1-5, with D possibly TRBD1 on 6 matching bases. The CDR3 is 14 amino acids. The V gene's germline CDR1 is MNHNS and CDR2 SASEGT. V gave up 5 bases and J gave up 1 base, with 9 bases separating them. CDR3 amino acids: CASSYTGSNQPQHF. The CDR3 coding sequence is TGTGCCAGCAGTTACACAGGGAGCAATCAGCCCCAGCATTTT.

This clonotype showed up many times. This chain connects TRBV20-1 to TRBJ1-6; no clear D gene. This CDR3 has 14 amino acids. V lost 4 bases to trimming and J lost 8 bases, with 15 bases between them. CDR1 is DFQATT, CDR2 SNEGSKA, per germline (reference sequence). The DNA for the CDR3 is TGCAGTGCTATGTTGAAGGGAGGTGATTCACCCCTCCACTTT. The encoded protein is CSAMLKGGDSPLHF.